A selection of T cell receptor beta chains follows, all from one sample in a study of CD8+ T cells in alopecia areata. Profiling relied on immunoSEQ multiplex PCR, and the TCRdb table lists in-frame clones only, not all of them. The sample gives some 170,000 clones, about 54% of which show up once; roughly 17% is in the top ten. Source: CD4+ T cells sorted from blood, taken at approximately week 56, from a patient treated with tofacitinib. These receptors all stem from a human donor with alopecia areata. Each CDR3 is given with its conserved first and last residue. Each record gives: J gene, V gene, D gene, clone size, CDR3 DNA, CDR3 protein. D genes are given only for firm matches. Clone size is not always given. Where it is, it says once, few, many or a class for expanded clones.

>TRBJ1-1|TRBV6-5|NA|few
TGTGCCAGCAGTTACCAGGGGCTCCCCTCCGAAGCTTTCTTT
CASSYQGLPSEAFF
>TRBJ2-2|TRBV11-2|NA|many
TGTGCCAGCAGCTACCGGGACGGGAACACCGGGGAGCTGTTTTTT
CASSYRDGNTGELFF
>TRBJ1-6|TRBV7-2|NA|NA
TGTGCCAGCAGCCTCCAAACAGGGAACGGGTCACCCCTCCACTTT
CASSLQTGNGSPLHF
>TRBJ1-2|TRBV7-2|TRBD1|NA
TGTGCCAGCGCAACACGAGCGGGACAGAGTTATGGCTACACCTTC
CASATRAGQSYGYTF
>TRBJ2-2|TRBV29-1|TRBD1|NA
TGCAGCCAGAAGGGGGCCGGCGGGGAGCTGTTTTTT
CSQKGAGGELFF
>TRBJ1-1|TRBV12-5|TRBD1|NA
TGTGCTAGTGGTTTGGTACCTGGACAGGGGGCCTTGTCTGAAGCTTTCTTT
CASGLVPGQGALSEAFF
>TRBJ2-2|TRBV30|TRBD1|few
TGTGCCTGGACCCCCGACAGGGTGGGCGGGGAGCTGTTTTTT
CAWTPDRVGGELFF
>TRBJ2-5|TRBV15|NA|few
TGTGCCACCAGCAGAGATGCATCGGTGGTTACGGGGACCCAGTACTTC
CATSRDASVVTGTQYF
>TRBJ1-6|TRBV2|NA|NA
TGTGCCAGCAGTGAAGGCGGGGGGAAGAATAATTCACCCCTCCACTTT
CASSEGGGKNNSPLHF
>TRBJ2-6|TRBV2|NA|NA
TGTGCCAGCAAACCTGGGACAGGGGCCAACGTCCTGACTTTC
CASKPGTGANVLTF